This TCR beta chain was observed in a study of shared clonotypes between healthy human individuals. Generated by immunoSEQ multiplex PCR, the TCRdb table keeps only in-frame clones and is missing some. The profile shows roughly 2 million clones, about 95% of them singletons. With respect to this clone: As yet, its antigen is unknown. The sample has other DNA sequences that encode this CDR3 too.

Study-wide results and limits: The study found lower generation probabilities in non-shared clonotypes than in those shared by all four donors. Sequencing depth was expected to influence donor clonotype sharing.

All the donors were Caucasian adults who lived in Nashville, Tennessee. Sequenced sample: naive CD4+ T cells sorted from blood. The sample's subset: CD45RA+ positively selected. This TCR came from a young man in good health.

The CDR3 loop reads CASSYSGVGQPQHF. The CDR3 coding sequence is TGTGCCAGCAGTTACTCGGGGGTGGGGCAGCCCCAGCATTTT. V gene TRBV6-5 combines with J gene TRBJ1-5; D perhaps matches TRBD1 (5 bases). The V gene lost 0 bases and the J gene lost 7 bases, with 10 bases spanning the gap. CDR3 size: 14 residues. Germline CDR1 reads MNHEY; CDR2 reads SVGAGI.